This TCR beta chain emerged from a study of beta chain features in type 1 diabetes. About the study: Examination of sorted cells across all samples involved around 100,000,000 cells. Regarding the study as a whole: Moderate yet significant TCRB CDR3 shortening was seen in Type 1 diabetes patients in all four CD4+ subsets. A pattern of fewer insertions and more deletions at VDJ junctions was seen in type 1 diabetes patients.

Staining for CD45RO/CCR7/CD25/CD127/CD95/CD27 allowed sorting of CD4+ naive, central memory, regulatory and stem cell-like memory cells. For this clone: Antigen specificity is unknown.

The germline gives CDR1 SNHLY, CDR2 FYNNEI. The CDR3 runs to 15 residues. The V gene end was trimmed by 4 bases and the J gene end by 5 bases; junction bases not matched to a gene: 5. Every isolated RNA sample was fully reverse transcribed, so sequencing captured expressed TCRB transcripts. This table comes from immunoSEQ multiplex PCR, and its TCRdb copy is limited to in-frame clones, with some not included. This repertoire shows around 250,000 clones, roughly 13% found once; its top ten account for less than 0.02%. The sequenced sample consisted of naive CD4+ T cells from blood. This receptor was obtained from a young man with type 1 diabetes. This chain uses TRBV2 with TRBJ2-1, with 10 positions matching TRBD2. The CDR3 region has the DNA TGTGCCAGCAGTGTGAGCGGGAGGGCCGACAATGAGCAGTTCTTC. Translation: CASSVSGRADNEQFF.